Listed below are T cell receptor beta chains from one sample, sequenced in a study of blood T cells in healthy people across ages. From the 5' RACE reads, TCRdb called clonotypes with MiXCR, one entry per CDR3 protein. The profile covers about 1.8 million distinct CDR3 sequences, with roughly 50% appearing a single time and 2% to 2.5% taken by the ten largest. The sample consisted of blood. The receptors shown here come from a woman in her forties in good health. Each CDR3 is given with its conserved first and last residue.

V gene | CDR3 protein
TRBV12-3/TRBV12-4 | CASSLLVGVSGANVLTF
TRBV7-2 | CASSASPRNTEAFF
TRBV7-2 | CASRRTGQGSYEQYF
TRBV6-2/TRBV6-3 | CASRGRHGPPYEQYF
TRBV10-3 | CAISAPVGGQETLYF
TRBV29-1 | CSVEDRSPSTDTQYF
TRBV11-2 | CASSLSGNIQYF
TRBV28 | CASSFGGVTDTQYF
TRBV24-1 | CATSDPGTGNTDTQYF
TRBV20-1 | CSANKQGAVAEAFF
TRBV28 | CATRGSGFSYEQYF
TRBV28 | CASAGAGTQETQYF
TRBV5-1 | CASSSAAAPGGQFF
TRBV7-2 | CASSLAGGGNIQYF
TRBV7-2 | CASSLAHTDNYGYTF
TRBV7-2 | CASSQGMRMADTQYF